The T cell receptor (beta chain) described here comes from a study of blood T cell repertoires in COVID-19. Per germline, CDR1 MGHDK and CDR2 SYGVNS. V lost 4 bases and J 12 bases, leaving 15 bases between the germline ends. The CDR3 is made up of 13 amino acids. Libraries were prepared by immunoSEQ multiplex PCR; TCRdb keeps only in-frame clonotypes and omits some of them. The sample gives 220,000 or so clones, around 90% of which show up once; over 13% is in the top ten. Participant ages covered about 18 to 89 years across some 25 US areas. Sequenced material: PBMCs or T cells enriched from blood (not recorded which). The source of this sequence is a man aged 25 to 40 who had been exposed to COVID-19. The V and J genes are TRBV25-1 and TRBJ1-4; D remains unclear. CDR3 in amino acids: CASSGTEKAELFF. In nucleotides, the CDR3 is TGTGCCAGCAGTGGCACTGAGAAGGCGGAACTGTTTTTT. Full variable domain (missing parts from reference TRBV25-1 and TRBJ1-4): EADIYQTPRYLVIGTGKKITLECSQTMGHDKMYWYQQDPGMELHLIHYSYGVNSTEKGDLSSESTVSRIRTEHFPLTLESARPSHTSQYLCASSGTEKAELFFGSGTQLSVL.